This TCR beta chain derives from a study of identical twins' blood T cells. Regarding the study as a whole: Twin similarity might stem from environmental factors, not only genetics.

Many counts were recorded for this clonotype. As yet, its antigen is unknown. Relative to the germline gene, one junction end is altered; a read error may explain this. Both ends of each TCR cDNA library bore sample-specific barcodes. TCRdb passed the 5' RACE reads through MiXCR, listing each CDR3 protein once. In the table there are fewer than 450,000 distinct CDR3 sequences, roughly 30% of which are singletons. The CDR3 has 12 amino acids. CDR1 LGHNA and CDR2 YNFKEQ come from the germline V gene. The chain combines TRBV4-2 with TRBJ2-3; no reliable D call. This TCR derives from a woman aged 18 to 55 in good health. The specimen was PBMCs. The CDR3, as DNA: TGCGCCAGCAGCCAAGATCGGGATACGCAGTATTTT. The encoded protein is CASSQDRDTQYF.